These 3 T cell receptor beta chains came from one sample sequenced in a study of blood T cell repertoires in COVID-19. Profiling relied on immunoSEQ multiplex PCR, and the TCRdb table lists in-frame clones only, not all of them. The repertoire holds more than 90,000 clones, approximately 80% seen once, with under 3% in the top ten. Sequenced: peripheral blood. The receptors stem from a man between 45 and 60 years old with acute or convalescent COVID-19.

This clone has only a few counts. The V and J genes are TRBV5-4 and TRBJ1-1, with 12 bases lining up with TRBD1. CDR3 length: 18 amino acids. Per germline, CDR1 SGHNT and CDR2 YYREEE (reference sequence). V shed 0 bases, J shed 1 base, and the junction held 7 bases outside the gene matches. This CDR3 reads CASSLAGTGGAGNTEAFF. Written as DNA, the CDR3 is TGTGCCAGCAGCTTGGCCGGGACAGGGGGCGCCGGGAACACTGAAGCTTTCTTT.

The V and J genes are TRBV7-9 and TRBJ2-1, with 8 bases lining up with TRBD1. The germline V gene encodes CDR1 SEHNR and CDR2 FQNEAQ (reference sequence). V lost 4 bases, J lost 10 bases, and 18 bases stayed unmatched. This CDR3 comprises 17 residues. The CDR3 loop is CASSSTRSDRGPTEQFF. CDR3 coding DNA: TGTGCCAGCAGCTCTACCCGAAGTGACAGGGGCCCTACGGAGCAGTTCTTC.

The V and J genes are TRBV19 and TRBJ2-1; 13 bases map to TRBD2. This CDR3 region has 17 residues. V was pared by 4 bases and J by 0 bases, with 3 bases of the junction left unmatched. Germline CDR1 reads LNHDA; CDR2 reads SQIVND (reference sequence). CDR3 DNA sequence: TGTGCCAGTAGTAAACTAGCGGGGGGGCACTCCTACAATGAGCAGTTCTTC. It translates to CASSKLAGGHSYNEQFF.